Detailed here is one TCR beta chain. Its antigen remains undetermined. No base qualities exist here, and no much larger clone lies one base off it. The source of the sample is a study of shared T cell receptors in the human thymus (dated by TCRdb to about 2021). Study-level background: The study examined how self-reactive, shared T-cell receptor alpha chains are generated in the human thymus.

The V end loses 1 base and the J end loses 2 bases, and a stretch of 13 bases separates them. Based on the germline V gene (reference sequence), the CDR1 and CDR2 sequences are SGHKS and YYEKEE. Including the terminal cysteine and phenylalanine, the CDR3 comprises 16 residues. This entry keeps only the CDR3 DNA: 48 bases, framed from base 1. Library method: the immunoSEQ multiplex PCR assay. TCRdb took over this immuneACCESS table, retaining in-frame rearrangements with V and J assigned. Such tables are incomplete; in checked studies, under half of the missing clones stem from an unresolved V gene, and the remainder is unexplained. The sample table contains about 500,000 clones; only one count was recorded for around 82% of them. More than 0.01% of the sample is taken by the ten largest. This same sample was also part of a study on human thymus T cells. As that second paper reports: The donors were immunologically healthy infants in Finland who had open corrective cardiac surgery for congenital heart defects. The thymus tissue came from surgical resects taken out during corrective cardiac surgery. Biased V and J gene segment usage appeared to be present in both thymic and peripheral blood repertoires. The related research found that thymic TCR repertoires overlapped highly between unrelated individuals. The study characterized TCR alpha and beta repertoires from roughly 8 infant thymus samples and a few related peripheral blood samples. The infant donors were about 7 to 250 days old, and the cohort included more than five males and a couple of females. After being mechanically released from the tissue, thymocytes were kept at -70 degrees C in pellets of roughly 9.5-31 million cells. A QIAsymphony instrument was used to extract genomic DNA from frozen cell pellets. Using the immunoSEQ multiplex PCR assay, the TCRB and TCRAD loci were amplified from a standardized quantity of quality-controlled genomic DNA. The amplicons spanned the V(D)J region and were long enough to cover the CDR3 and allow V and J genes to be identified. The commercial immunoSEQ service was used to sequence amplicons on an Illumina platform. Primer bias and sequencing errors were corrected as previously described, and TCRAD and TCRB were defined on the basis of the IMGT database. Analysis of the repertoires was done with immunoSEQ Analyzer 3.0 and VDJTools and included basic statistics, V/J segment usage, diversity estimates, rarefaction and pairwise overlap. Diversity was estimated using the Chao1, ChaoE, Efron-Thisted, Shannon and inverse Simpson indices, and was also estimated on datasets down-sampled to the size of the smallest sample. Repertoire overlap used strict matching of CDR3 nucleotide sequence, V gene and J gene, with Jaccard-based multidimensional scaling clustering. On average, approximately 800,000 unique TCRB clonotypes were obtained from thymus samples, compared with roughly 89,000 from blood samples.

This receptor was obtained from a boy under two years old with a congenital heart defect. Donor details come from another sample of the same person, matched by shared clones. Sequencing input: thymocytes. The rearrangement joined TRBV5-5 to TRBJ2-1; the D gene is perhaps TRBD1, on 5 matching bases. The CDR3 in this case is CASSLWGYRPYNEQFF. The DNA sequence reads TGTGCCAGCAGCTTGTGGGGCTACCGACCCTACAATGAGCAGTTCTTC.